These 19 T cell receptor beta chains came from one sample sequenced in a study of blood T cell repertoires in COVID-19. Assay: immunoSEQ multiplex PCR; the TCRdb copy retains only in-frame clones and omits some. The data hold roughly 280,000 clones, with 75% to 90% observed a single time. Sequencing was carried out using peripheral blood. The receptors stem from a middle-aged man with acute or convalescent COVID-19.

The chain joins TRBV5-4 to TRBJ2-2; D possibly corresponds to TRBD1 (5 bases). This CDR3 is built from 15 residues. V was cut by 6 bases and J by 4 bases, with 16 bases left in between. Germline V lookup: CDR1 SGHNT, CDR2 YYREEE (reference sequence). CDR3 sequence: CASTPPGQGTGELFF. The CDR3 region has the DNA TGTGCCAGCACCCCCCCGGGTCAGGGCACCGGGGAGCTGTTTTTT.

The chain has TRBV3-1 (or the pseudogene TRBV3-2) and TRBJ2-5, with unresolved D. Germline V gene lookup returns CDR1 LGHDT and CDR2 YNNKEL (reference sequence). This CDR3 comprises 13 residues. V was shortened by 4 bases and J by 4 bases, with 10 bases between the two germline ends. DNA for the CDR3: TGTGCCAGCAGCCGGGCCCAAGGAGAGACCCAGTACTTC. This sequence encodes CASSRAQGETQYF.

This clone was observed a few times. CDR3 DNA: TGCGCCAGCAGCGTACAGGGCACCTACGAGCAGTACTTC. Residues: CASSVQGTYEQYF. The gene calls are TRBV5-1 and TRBJ2-7; a possible D gene is TRBD1 (6 bases). Germline CDR1 is SGHRS and CDR2 is YFSETQ. With 4 bases removed from V and 2 bases from J, the gap between germline ends came to 10 bases. The CDR3 runs 13 residues.

The rearrangement uses TRBV6-5 and TRBJ2-7; 8 bases agree with TRBD1. The germline CDR1 and CDR2 sequences are MNHEY and SVGAGI. Unmatched junction bases numbered 7, after V lost 7 bases and J lost 2 bases. The CDR3 contains 14 residues. The CDR3 region is CASTRGQGPYEQYF. CDR3 DNA: TGTGCCAGCACCCGAGGACAGGGTCCCTACGAGCAGTACTTC.

The V call is TRBV5-8, the J call TRBJ1-4; D is possibly TRBD1 (6 bases). Trimming left V 1 base short and J 8 bases short, with 9 bases between. Germline V CDR1 and CDR2: SGHTS, YDEGEE. CDR3 length: 13 residues. The CDR3 reads CASSLRGGEKLFF. The DNA of the CDR3 is TGTGCCAGCAGCTTGAGGGGGGGAGAAAAACTGTTTTTT.

This clone was found many times. The J gene is TRBJ1-6, the V gene TRBV4-2, with 11 nucleotides matching TRBD1. Germline CDR1 LGHNA, CDR2 YNFKEQ. The J segment lost 10 bases and the V segment lost 2 bases, leaving 10 bases of the junction unmatched. The CDR3 extends over 17 amino acids. The CDR3 DNA sequence: TGTGCCAGCAGCCAACCTTCCGGGACAGGGGGTTACTCACCCCTCCACTTT. This gives the protein CASSQPSGTGGYSPLHF.

This sequence joins TRBV9 and TRBJ2-2; D call uncertain. V was trimmed by 0 bases and J by 3 bases, leaving 9 bases between them. The germline CDR1 and CDR2 sequences are SGDLS and YYNGEE. This CDR3 comprises 15 residues. CDR3 in DNA: TGTGCCAGCAGCGTAGTCGAGATAGACACCGGGGAGCTGTTTTTT. Its protein product is CASSVVEIDTGELFF. Using reference TRBV9 and TRBJ2-2 for the parts outside the CDR3, the full variable domain is DSGVTQTPKHLITATGQRVTLRCSPRSGDLSVYWYQQSLDQGLQFLIQYYNGEERAKGNILERFSAQQFPDLHSELNLSSLELGDSALYFCASSVVEIDTGELFFGEGSRLTVL.

V gene TRBV14 combines with J gene TRBJ2-1, with D possibly TRBD2 on 6 matching bases. CDR3 length: 19 residues. V was shortened by 4 bases and J by 7 bases, with 29 bases between the two germline ends. Germline V gene data show CDR1 as SGHDN and CDR2 as FVKESK. As DNA, the CDR3 is TGTGCCAGCAGCCTCCAAGGCCCTCCCGGGAGAAACTCGCGGAATGAGCAGTTCTTC. It yields the protein CASSLQGPPGRNSRNEQFF. Supplemented by reference TRBV14 and TRBJ2-1, the full variable domain reads EAGVTQFPSHSVIEKGQTVTLRCDPISGHDNLYWYRRVMGKEIKFLLHFVKESKQDESGMPNNRFLAERTGGTYSTLKVQPAELEDSGVYFCASSLQGPPGRNSRNEQFFGPGTRLTVL.

The V call is TRBV7-2, the J call TRBJ2-1; no clear D. This CDR3 region has 14 residues. Germline V gene lookup returns CDR1 SGHTA and CDR2 FQGNSA. V lost 2 bases, J lost 8 bases, and 13 bases lay in between. The CDR3 region is CASSLIRVMYEQFF. The DNA for the CDR3 is TGTGCCAGCAGCTTAATACGCGTGATGTATGAGCAGTTCTTC.

This clone was recorded only once. V is TRBV9 and J is TRBJ1-1; D gene uncertain. V was cut by 4 bases and J by 4 bases, with 14 bases left in between. The CDR3 is 14 residues long. CDR1 SGDLS and CDR2 YYNGEE come from the germline V gene. DNA for the CDR3: TGTGCCAGCAGCATGCGGGCCCAGACCACTGAAGCTTTCTTT. It codes for CASSMRAQTTEAFF. Using reference TRBV9 and TRBJ1-1 for the parts outside the CDR3, the full variable domain is DSGVTQTPKHLITATGQRVTLRCSPRSGDLSVYWYQQSLDQGLQFLIQYYNGEERAKGNILERFSAQQFPDLHSELNLSSLELGDSALYFCASSMRAQTTEAFFGQGTRLTVV.

V gene TRBV7-3 combines with J gene TRBJ1-1; TRBD1 matches at 8 bases. The CDR3 covers 13 residues. Germline V gene data show CDR1 as SGHTA and CDR2 as FQGTGA. Trimming took 5 bases from V and 4 from J; bases not matched to a gene: 3. The CDR3 bases are TGTGCCAGCAGCCCAGGGACAGGCACTGAAGCTTTCTTT. It specifies CASSPGTGTEAFF.

This CDR3 is CASSPRDNSPLHF. In nucleotides, the CDR3 is TGTGCCAGCAGCCCCCGGGATAATTCACCCCTCCACTTT. J is TRBJ1-6 and V is TRBV3-1 (or the pseudogene TRBV3-2), with D uncertain. This CDR3 is built from 13 residues. Germline lookup yields CDR1 LGHDT and CDR2 YNNKEL (reference sequence). Trimming took off 4 bases at V and 5 bases at J, with 6 bases between the two ends.

CDR3 amino acids: CASSTSPEREQYF. The CDR3 coding sequence is TGTGCCAGCAGCACGAGCCCCGAGAGGGAGCAGTACTTC. The chain couples TRBV9 to TRBJ2-7, with no clear D. Trimming removed 4 bases at V and 7 bases at J, with 15 bases between. Germline V gene lookup returns CDR1 SGDLS and CDR2 YYNGEE. The CDR3 is made up of 13 amino acids.

This chain joins TRBV5-4 and TRBJ1-4, with TRBD1 matching 8 bases. The CDR3 loop spans 14 amino acids. Germline V gene sequence: CDR1 SGHNT, CDR2 YYREEE (reference sequence). V shed 4 bases, J shed 8 bases, and the junction held 7 bases outside the gene matches. CDR3 sequence reads: CASSVDRGSEKLFF. DNA for the CDR3: TGTGCCAGCAGCGTAGACAGGGGATCGGAAAAACTGTTTTTT.

This chain joins TRBV28 and TRBJ1-1; the D is unclear. This CDR3 has 11 amino acids. Germline CDR1 and CDR2: MDHEN and SYDVKM. With 10 bases removed from V and 4 bases from J, the gap between germline ends came to 10 bases. CDR3 coding DNA: TGTGCCACCCGGGGTAGCACTGAAGCTTTCTTT. Its protein product is CATRGSTEAFF.

The J gene is TRBJ2-2, the V gene TRBV2; 9 nucleotides align to TRBD2. Losses at the gene ends were 11 bases for V and 8 bases for J; bases not matched to a gene: 9. Germline CDR1 is SNHLY and CDR2 is FYNNEI. The CDR3 has 13 residues. The CDR3 DNA follows: TGTGCCGGACTAGCGTCCCGAGGGGGGGAGCTGTTTTTT. Its protein is CAGLASRGGELFF.

The chain combines TRBV2 with TRBJ1-5, with 8 bases fitting TRBD1. The CDR3 extends over 16 amino acids. V dropped 4 bases and J dropped 4; count of bases not matched to a gene: 9. Germline-derived CDR1 and CDR2 are SNHLY and FYNNEI. This CDR3 is CASSVRDRLRNQPQHF. The CDR3 nucleotides read TGTGCCAGCAGTGTCCGGGACAGGCTACGAAATCAGCCCCAGCATTTT.

The chain carries TRBV12-5 and TRBJ2-5; perhaps TRBD2 as D (7 bases). Trimming took 2 bases from V and 5 from J, leaving 12 bases between them. Germline CDR1 is LGHNT and CDR2 is FRNRAP. This CDR3 comprises 14 residues. CDR3 nucleotides: TGTGCTAGTGGTTTGTACGGGGGGCAGGAGACCCAGTACTTC. This codes for CASGLYGGQETQYF.

The CDR3 nucleotides read TGTGCCAGCAAATCGGGACAATCCTACGAGCAGTACTTC. This gives the protein CASKSGQSYEQYF. The V and J genes are TRBV6-5 and TRBJ2-7; perhaps TRBD1 as D (6 bases). V was shortened by 7 bases and J by 1 base, with 11 bases between the two germline ends. The CDR3 contains 13 residues. Germline V CDR1 and CDR2: MNHEY, SVGAGI.